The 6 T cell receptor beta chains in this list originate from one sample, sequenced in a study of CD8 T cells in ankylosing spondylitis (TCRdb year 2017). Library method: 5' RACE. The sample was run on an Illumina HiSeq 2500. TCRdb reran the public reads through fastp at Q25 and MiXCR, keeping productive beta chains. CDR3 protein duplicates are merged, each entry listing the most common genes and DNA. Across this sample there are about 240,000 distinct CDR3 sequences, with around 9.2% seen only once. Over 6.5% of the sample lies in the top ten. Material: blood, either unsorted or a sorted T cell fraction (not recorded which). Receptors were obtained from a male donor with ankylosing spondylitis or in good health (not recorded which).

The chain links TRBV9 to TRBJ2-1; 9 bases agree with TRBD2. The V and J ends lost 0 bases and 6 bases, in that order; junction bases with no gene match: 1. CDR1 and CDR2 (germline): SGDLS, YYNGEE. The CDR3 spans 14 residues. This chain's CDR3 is CASSVGGRVNEQFF. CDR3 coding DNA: TGTGCCAGCAGCGTAGGCGGGAGGGTCAATGAGCAGTTCTTC.

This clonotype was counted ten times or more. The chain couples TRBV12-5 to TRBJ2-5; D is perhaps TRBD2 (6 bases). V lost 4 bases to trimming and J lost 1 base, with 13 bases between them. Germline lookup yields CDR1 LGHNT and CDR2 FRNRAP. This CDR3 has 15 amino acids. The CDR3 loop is CASGSRLGLQETQYF. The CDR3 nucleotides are TGTGCTAGTGGTTCGCGCTTGGGACTCCAAGAGACCCAGTACTTC. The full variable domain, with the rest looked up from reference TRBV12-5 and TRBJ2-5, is DARVTQTPRHKVTEMGQEVTMRCQPILGHNTVFWYRQTMMQGLELLAYFRNRAPLDDSGMPKDRFSAEMPDATLATLKIQPSEPRDSAVYFCASGSRLGLQETQYFGPGTRLLVL.

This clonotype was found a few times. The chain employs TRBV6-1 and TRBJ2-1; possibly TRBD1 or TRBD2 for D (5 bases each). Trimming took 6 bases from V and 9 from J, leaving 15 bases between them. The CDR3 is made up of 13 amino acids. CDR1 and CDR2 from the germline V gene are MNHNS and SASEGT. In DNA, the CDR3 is TGTGCCAGCAGAAGAGGGGCCCAGAGTGAGCAGTTCTTC. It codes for CASRRGAQSEQFF.

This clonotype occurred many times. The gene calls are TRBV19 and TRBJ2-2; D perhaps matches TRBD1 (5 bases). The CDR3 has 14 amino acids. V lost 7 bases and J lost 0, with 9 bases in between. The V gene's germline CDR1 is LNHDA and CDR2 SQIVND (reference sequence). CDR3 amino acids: CASKATANTGELFF. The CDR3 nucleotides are TGTGCCAGTAAGGCGACAGCGAACACCGGGGAGCTGTTTTTT.

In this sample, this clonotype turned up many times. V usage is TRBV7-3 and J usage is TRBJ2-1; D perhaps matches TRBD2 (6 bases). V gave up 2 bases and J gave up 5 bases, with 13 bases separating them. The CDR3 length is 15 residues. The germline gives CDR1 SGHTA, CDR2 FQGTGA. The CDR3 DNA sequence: TGTGCCAGCAGCTTACTTGTTAGCGGTCACAATGAGCAGTTCTTC. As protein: CASSLLVSGHNEQFF. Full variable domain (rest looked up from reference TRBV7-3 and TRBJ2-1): GAGVSQTPSNKVTEKGKYVELRCDPISGHTALYWYRQSLGQGPEFLIYFQGTGAADDSGLPNDRFFAVRPEGSVSTLKIQRTERGDSAVYLCASSLLVSGHNEQFFGPGTRLTVL.

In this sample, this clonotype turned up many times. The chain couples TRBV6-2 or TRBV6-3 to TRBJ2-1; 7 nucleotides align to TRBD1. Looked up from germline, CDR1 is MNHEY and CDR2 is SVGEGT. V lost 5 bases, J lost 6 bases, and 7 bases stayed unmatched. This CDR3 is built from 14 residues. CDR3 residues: CASSPDRATNEQFF. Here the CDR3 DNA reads TGTGCCAGCAGTCCAGACAGGGCGACCAATGAGCAGTTCTTC.